The 4 T cell receptor beta chains below were found in one sample sequenced in a study of blood T cells in healthy people across ages. PCR was performed a second time for about 7 to 11 cycles using a sample-barcoded 5' primer and a J-beta primer mix. TCRdb independently ran MiXCR on the 5' RACE reads; one entry per CDR3 protein. The sample lists 1.5 million to 1.8 million distinct CDR3 sequences, about 42% occurring once. Sequencing used blood. The receptors stem from a woman aged 18-35 years in good health.

J is TRBJ1-3 and V is TRBV7-9; 7 positions match TRBD1. V shed 4 bases and J 2 bases; nucleotides not matched to a gene: 2. Germline V gene lookup returns CDR1 SEHNR and CDR2 FQNEAQ (reference sequence). This CDR3 contains 14 residues. CDR3: CASSSGTAGNTIYF. CDR3 sequence (DNA): TGTGCCAGCAGCTCCGGGACAGCTGGAAACACCATATATTTT.

V and J are TRBV7-2 and TRBJ2-5; weak D call: TRBD1 (6 bases). Looked up from germline, CDR1 is SGHTA and CDR2 is FQGNSA. The CDR3 loop spans 13 amino acids. V was cut by 5 bases and J by 11 bases, with 18 bases left in between. The CDR3 bases are TGTGCCAGCAGCGGAGGACAGATCAATGAGCAGTACTTC. Translation: CASSGGQINEQYF.

To note about this clonotype: A junction boundary mismatches the germline segment, possibly from a read error. This sequence joins TRBV20-1 and TRBJ1-5; D uncertain. CDR1 and CDR2 (germline): DFQATT, SNEGSKA (reference sequence). The CDR3 spans 12 residues. CDR3 residues: CGAREGTRPQHF. CDR3 nucleotide sequence: TGCGGTGCTAGAGAGGGCACTCGGCCCCAGCATTTT.

The chain couples TRBV7-2 to TRBJ2-2, with 9 bases that match TRBD1. The germline CDR1 and CDR2 sequences are SGHTA and FQGNSA. The CDR3 has 14 amino acids. The trim removed 5 bases at V and 4 bases at J, leaving 2 bases unmatched. For the CDR3, the DNA is TGTGCCAGCAGCCGGGACAGGGCCACCGGGGAGCTGTTTTTT. Protein sequence: CASSRDRATGELFF.